This T cell receptor beta chain is from a study of blood T cell repertoires in COVID-19 (TCRdb year 2020). Context from the whole study: Recovered participants in ImmuneRACE Cohort 3 were defined by two consecutive negative NP/OP PCR tests, clearance by a healthcare professional, or resolution of symptoms. Deeply sampled blood TCRbeta repertoires from subjects exposed to, actively infected with, or recovered from COVID-19 were included in the dataset. The material from the prospective study consisted of cDNA or gDNA derived from T cells, B-cell-depleted T cells, or PBMCs. The sample metadata nearly always contained a de-identified subject ID, COVID-19 status, age in years and sex. A freely available public database, intended as a resource for researchers studying the immune response to SARS-CoV-2, is where the repertoires were released. The collaborator samples originated in the United States, Italy and Spain and spanned the acute and convalescent phases of COVID-19. The samples were drawn from the first 160 participants of the ongoing ImmuneRACE study and from 1,254 subjects provided by 6 global collaborators. Where available, HLA class I and class II types were taken from metadata supplied by the sample provider and were not determined by assay-based typing. Broad study findings and their caveats: Clinical and demographic metadata were provided uncurated, with the amount varying by source and participant.

To note about this clone: Its antigen is unknown. No much larger clonotype is one base removed from it; base qualities were not supplied.

From the cysteine up to the phenylalanine, the CDR3 has a length of 18 residues. Just the 54-base CDR3 DNA is kept, in frame starting at base 1. CDR1 and CDR2, per the germline V gene, are SNHLY and FYNNEI. Unmatched junction bases come to 15, with V trimmed by 8 bases and J by 5 bases. Enrolling through a virtual design, the prospective study's participants ranged in age from roughly 18 to 89 years and lived across some 23 United States geographic areas. In the prospective study, cohorts were assigned on the basis of participant-reported clinical history obtained from a screening survey and a study questionnaire. Mobile phlebotomists in the prospective study collected whole blood, serum and a nasopharyngeal or oropharyngeal swab from every participant. Participants in the prospective study had the option to provide additional blood draws and questionnaires over an approximately two-month period. Prospective study blood samples were shipped either frozen or at room temperature before DNA extraction.

TCRbeta CDR3 regions were amplified from genomic DNA using the immunoSEQ Assay, a bias-controlled multiplex PCR. Processing in the source paper ran as follows. Within the assay, amplification of reference gene primers was used to estimate how many nucleated cells each sample contained. To quantify the absolute abundance of each unique TCRbeta CDR3 rearrangement, sequence reads were collapsed and filtered. For each sample, productive Simpson clonality was calculated as the square root of Simpson's diversity index across productive rearrangements. Drawn from immuneACCESS, this table holds only the in-frame rearrangements with V and J called that TCRdb kept. Clones are partly lost; checked studies trace under half to an unresolved V gene and leave the rest unexplained. From that table come the V and J calls and clone size; the DNA was used to work out D and trimming. Within this sample are hundreds of thousands of clones, with about 89% of them counted one time only. The ten largest clones capture about 1.9% of the sample.

The clonotype originates from a middle-aged man in a cohort exposed to, infected with or recovered from COVID-19 (not recorded which). The receptor chain draws on TRBV2 and TRBJ2-5; TRBD2 lines up with 15 middle nucleotides. The specimen sequenced was PBMCs or T cells enriched from blood (not recorded which). The CDR3 region has the sequence CASRSGTSGRPNGETQYF. The DNA sequence follows: TGTGCCAGCCGCTCCGGGACTAGCGGGAGGCCAAACGGGGAGACCCAGTACTTC.